Here is one T cell receptor (beta chain) with its context. Its antigen is still unknown. The data are from a study of STAT5B mutations in CD4+ large granular lymphocyte leukemia. Study-level information: Among healthy controls, a particular HLA allele went with more CDR3 'QG' motifs.

Study findings and constraints: Over 20% of private leukemic clonotypes occurred rarely in other patients' non-leukemic repertoires. TRBV06-family usage was enriched in top patient clones (8/27) versus controls (2/35).

The ends were cut back, 0 bases at V and 8 bases at J, with 10 bases in the middle. CDR1 and CDR2 (germline): MNHEY, SMNVEV (reference sequence). This CDR3 is built from 13 residues. Data came from immunoSEQ multiplex PCR; TCRdb stores just in-frame clones and leaves some out. Of fewer than 35,000 clones listed, about 70% are singletons. This clonotype was obtained from a human donor in good health. The V gene is TRBV27, the J gene TRBJ1-2; tentatively, D is TRBD1 (5 bases). Input material: CD4+ T cells from blood buffy coats. CDR3 nucleotides: TGTGCCAGCAGTTTATCAAACGAGGGGGGCTACACCTTC. Residues: CASSLSNEGGYTF.